A selection of T cell receptor beta chains follows, all from one sample in a study of T cells after yellow fever vaccination. From the 5' RACE reads, TCRdb called clonotypes with MiXCR, one entry per CDR3 protein. The table lists approximately 260,000 distinct CDR3 sequences, around 5.2% of them singletons. The source was CD4+ T cells sorted from PBMCs, collected on the day of the yellow fever booster vaccination. The source of these receptors is a man younger than 35 who received the YFV17D yellow fever vaccine. Both conserved end residues are part of each CDR3. Each record gives: clone size, V gene, J gene, D gene, CDR3 protein, CDR3 DNA. A D gene is named only where the DNA matches it firmly. The size entry is marked missing in some rows and otherwise reads once, few, many or a size class.

>many|TRBV7-2|TRBJ2-3|NA
CASSPRSSTDTQYF
TGTGCCAGCAGTCCACGATCTAGCACAGATACGCAGTATTTT
>NA|TRBV18|TRBJ2-3|NA
CASSPSLESDTQYF
TGTGCCAGCTCACCTTCACTAGAGTCAGATACGCAGTATTTT
>many|TRBV14|TRBJ2-2|NA
CASSQVSRSYMNTGELFF
TGTGCCAGCAGCCAAGTTTCACGTTCATATATGAACACCGGGGAGCTGTTTTTT
>many|TRBV7-3|TRBJ2-3|NA
CASSPGAGIDTQYF
TGTGCCAGCAGCCCAGGGGCGGGGATAGATACGCAGTATTTT
>many|TRBV12-3/TRBV12-4|TRBJ1-4|NA
CASSSNEKLFF
TGTGCCAGCAGTTCAAATGAAAAACTGTTTTTT
>NA|TRBV15|TRBJ2-5|NA
CATSPRRAETQYF
TGTGCCACCAGTCCGAGACGGGCGGAGACCCAGTACTTC
>NA|TRBV5-8|TRBJ1-5|NA
CASSLGVTGSAQPQHF
TGTGCCAGCAGCTTGGGGGTGACAGGATCTGCTCAGCCCCAGCATTTT
>many|TRBV4-2|TRBJ1-6|NA
CASSQVENPPLHF
TGTGCCAGCAGCCAAGTCGAAAATCCACCCCTCCACTTT
>many|TRBV28|TRBJ1-5|TRBD1
CASSSSTGGGNQPQHF
TGTGCCAGCAGTTCCTCGACAGGGGGAGGGAATCAGCCCCAGCATTTT
>few|TRBV4-2|TRBJ2-1|NA
CASTQDRVYNEQFF
TGTGCCAGCACCCAAGATAGGGTTTACAATGAGCAGTTCTTC
>NA|TRBV5-1|TRBJ2-3|TRBD2
CASSPLGGGPDTQYF
TGCGCCAGCAGCCCCCTCGGGGGGGGCCCAGATACGCAGTATTTT
>many|TRBV20-1|TRBJ1-4|NA
CSARSGTKEKLFF
TGCAGTGCTAGATCGGGGACGAAGGAAAAACTGTTTTTT
>NA|TRBV7-2|TRBJ1-2|NA
CASSLGPGGYTF
TGTGCCAGCAGCTTAGGCCCGGGCGGCTACACCTTC
>few|TRBV7-2|TRBJ2-2|NA
CASSLIYTGELFF
TGTGCCAGCAGCTTAATCTACACCGGGGAGCTGTTTTTT
>NA|TRBV11-2|TRBJ1-2|NA
CASSSAWRGRNYGYTF
TGTGCCAGCAGCTCTGCCTGGCGGGGGCGCAACTATGGCTACACCTTC
>few|TRBV4-3|TRBJ1-2|TRBD1
CASSGTGYYGYTF
TGCGCCAGTTCGGGGACAGGGTACTATGGCTACACCTTC
>many|TRBV14|TRBJ2-5|NA
CASSQGSGWRPRETQYF
TGTGCCAGCAGCCAAGGAAGCGGGTGGCGCCCGAGGGAGACCCAGTACTTC
>NA|TRBV20-1|TRBJ1-4|NA
CSASNPGPEKLFF
TGCAGTGCCAGTAACCCTGGGCCTGAAAAACTGTTTTTT
>few|TRBV7-2|TRBJ2-5|NA
CASSLVGSDQETQYF
TGTGCCAGCAGCTTAGTGGGCAGCGATCAAGAGACCCAGTACTTC
>NA|TRBV2|TRBJ2-2|NA
CASSESGSSVAGELFF
TGTGCCAGCAGTGAAAGTGGTTCTAGCGTAGCCGGGGAGCTGTTTTTT
>many|TRBV2|TRBJ2-3|NA
CASRPTATDTQYF
TGTGCCAGCAGGCCAACGGCCACAGATACGCAGTATTTT
>many|TRBV20-1|TRBJ1-2|NA
CSARDPAGELNYGYTF
TGCAGTGCTAGAGATCCGGCGGGGGAGCTTAACTATGGCTACACCTTC
>few|TRBV27|TRBJ1-2|TRBD1
CASSYKTGDTGYTF
TGTGCCAGCAGTTACAAGACAGGGGACACTGGCTACACCTTC
>NA|TRBV18|TRBJ2-5|NA
CASSPRKNRPYEETQYF
TGTGCCAGCTCACCAAGGAAAAATCGACCATACGAAGAGACCCAGTACTTC
>NA|TRBV27|TRBJ1-1|TRBD1
CASSHPSTGANTEAFF
TGTGCCAGCAGTCACCCCTCGACAGGGGCGAACACTGAAGCTTTCTTT
>few|TRBV18|TRBJ2-1|NA
CASSPLDSGRNEQFF
TGTGCCAGCTCACCACTGGACTCGGGGAGGAATGAGCAGTTCTTC
>few|TRBV11-3|TRBJ1-1|NA
CASSLSVQGNTEAFF
TGTGCCAGCAGCCTGAGCGTCCAGGGAAACACTGAAGCTTTCTTT
>many|TRBV7-8|TRBJ1-2|NA
CAKPPDYGYTF
TGTGCAAAACCACCCGACTATGGCTACACCTTC
>few|TRBV4-3|TRBJ2-6|NA
CASSQATAPTLSGANVLTF
TGCGCCAGCAGCCAAGCGACAGCCCCAACCCTCTCTGGGGCCAACGTCCTGACTTTC
>NA|TRBV7-2|TRBJ2-1|TRBD1
CASSLEDRGWDEQFF
TGTGCCAGCAGCTTAGAGGACAGGGGTTGGGATGAGCAGTTCTTC
>NA|TRBV6-5|TRBJ2-2|NA
CASSLSGVNTGELFF
TGTGCCAGCAGTCTCTCAGGGGTGAACACCGGGGAGCTGTTTTTT
>NA|TRBV6-6|TRBJ1-6|NA
CASSYSQGTSPLHF
TGTGCCAGCAGTTACTCACAGGGTACTTCACCCCTCCACTTT
>NA|TRBV12-3/TRBV12-4|TRBJ1-4|NA
CASTPRGLLHEKLFF
TGTGCCAGCACGCCCAGGGGTTTACTCCATGAAAAACTGTTTTTT
>few|TRBV27|TRBJ2-2|TRBD2
CASRRKLAGGITGELFF
TGTGCCAGCAGGCGCAAACTAGCGGGGGGTATCACCGGGGAGCTGTTTTTT
>many|TRBV24-1|TRBJ1-3|NA
CATSDLAEPPGNTIYF
TGTGCCACCAGTGATTTGGCAGAACCTCCTGGAAACACCATATATTTT
>many|TRBV7-3|TRBJ2-5|TRBD1
CASSATGVSRETQYF
TGTGCCAGCAGCGCGACAGGGGTTTCGCGAGAGACCCAGTACTTC
>NA|TRBV27|TRBJ2-7|NA
CASSLVRGAEQYF
TGTGCCAGCAGTCTGGTCAGGGGAGCCGAGCAGTACTTC
>NA|TRBV12-3/TRBV12-4|TRBJ2-7|TRBD2
CASAGTSGAYEQYF
TGTGCCAGCGCCGGCACTAGCGGGGCCTACGAGCAGTACTTC
>NA|TRBV20-1|TRBJ2-7|TRBD1
CSATTDRAYEQYF
TGCAGTGCTACCACGGACAGGGCCTACGAGCAGTACTTC
>few|TRBV20-1|TRBJ2-3|NA
CSASWADTQYF
TGCAGTGCTAGTTGGGCAGATACGCAGTATTTT
>NA|TRBV5-6|TRBJ2-3|NA
CASSLNGRGDTQYF
TGTGCCAGCAGCTTGAATGGCAGGGGCGATACGCAGTATTTT
>many|TRBV5-1|TRBJ2-3|TRBD2
CASSVRLAGVTDTQYF
TGCGCCAGCAGCGTCCGCTTAGCGGGGGTGACAGATACGCAGTATTTT
>NA|TRBV5-4|TRBJ1-2|NA
CASSLAGQGHGYTF
TGTGCCAGCAGCTTGGCCGGGCAGGGTCATGGCTACACCTTC
>few|TRBV7-9|TRBJ1-1|NA
CASSPGGPRAFF
TGTGCCAGCAGCCCCGGGGGGCCTAGAGCTTTCTTT
>few|TRBV12-3/TRBV12-4|TRBJ1-2|NA
CASSIQGLDGYTF
TGTGCCAGCAGCATACAGGGATTAGATGGCTACACCTTC
>NA|TRBV28|TRBJ1-5|NA
CASVRGRNGPQHF
TGTGCCAGCGTGAGGGGGAGGAATGGCCCCCAGCATTTT
>few|TRBV11-2|TRBJ1-1|NA
CASSLGRRVRTEAFF
TGTGCCAGCAGCTTAGGAAGGAGGGTGCGGACTGAAGCTTTCTTT
>few|TRBV5-1|TRBJ2-7|NA
CASSLRRGSYEQYF
TGCGCCAGCAGCTTGAGGCGGGGATCCTACGAGCAGTACTTC
>many|TRBV11-2|TRBJ2-2|NA
CASSFQGTGELFF
TGTGCCAGCAGCTTCCAGGGTACCGGGGAGCTGTTTTTT
>few|TRBV7-2|TRBJ2-3|NA
CASSLGAADTQYF
TGTGCCAGCAGCTTAGGGGCGGCAGATACGCAGTATTTT
>NA|TRBV30|TRBJ1-6|TRBD1
CAWAGTGDSPLHF
TGTGCCTGGGCCGGGACAGGGGACTCACCCCTCCACTTT
>NA|TRBV20-1|TRBJ2-5|TRBD2
CSVRTSGAETQYF
TGCAGTGTTAGGACTAGCGGGGCCGAGACCCAGTACTTC